The TCR beta chain under discussion was sequenced for a study of T cell responses to AZD1222 COVID-19 vaccine. Study findings and constraints: The donor cohort was predominantly white British with a female majority, and clonal diversity may have been underestimated.

TCRdb keeps only in-frame clones here, not all; method: immunoSEQ multiplex PCR. The sample holds about 150,000 clones, 75% to 95% seen once. Trimming took off 5 bases at V and 2 bases at J, with 7 bases between the two ends. The CDR3 runs 12 residues. The germline V gene encodes CDR1 MNHEY and CDR2 SMNVEV (reference sequence). A note on this clone: Its antigen remains unidentified.

The V gene is TRBV27, the J gene TRBJ2-7; no firm D call. The sample consisted of peripheral blood, taken on day 0 of AZD1222 vaccination. The TCR comes from an adult in good health. CDR3 sequence reads: CASSGGPYEQYF. The CDR3 DNA reads TGTGCCAGCAGTGGCGGTCCCTACGAGCAGTACTTC.